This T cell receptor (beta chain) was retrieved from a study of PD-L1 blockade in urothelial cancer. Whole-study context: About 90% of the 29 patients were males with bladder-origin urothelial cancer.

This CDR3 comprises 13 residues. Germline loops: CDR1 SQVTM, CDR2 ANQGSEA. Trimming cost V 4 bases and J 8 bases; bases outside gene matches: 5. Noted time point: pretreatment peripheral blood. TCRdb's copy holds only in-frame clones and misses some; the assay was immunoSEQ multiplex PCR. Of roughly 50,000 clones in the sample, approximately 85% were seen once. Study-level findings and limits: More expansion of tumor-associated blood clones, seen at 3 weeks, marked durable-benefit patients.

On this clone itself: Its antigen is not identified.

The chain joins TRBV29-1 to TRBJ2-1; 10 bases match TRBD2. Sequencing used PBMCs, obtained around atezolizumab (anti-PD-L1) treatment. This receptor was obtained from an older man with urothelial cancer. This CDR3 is CSVVTSGNHEQFF. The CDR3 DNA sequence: TGCAGCGTTGTCACTAGCGGGAATCATGAGCAGTTCTTC.